These T cell receptor beta chains were read from a single sample in a study of Ad26.COV2.S vaccination and SARS-CoV-2 variants. TCRdb keeps only in-frame clones here, not all; method: immunoSEQ multiplex PCR. This sample has just over 350,000 clones, with 85% found just once. The specimen comprised peripheral blood, sampled in a trial of Ad26.COV2.S vaccine versus placebo. The receptors come from a person aged 18 to 65 who received the Ad26.COV2.S COVID-19 vaccine or a placebo. The CDR3 runs from the conserved cysteine through the conserved F or W. D genes are given only for firm matches. Rows may omit the clone size; those that give it use once, few, many or a size class.

TRBV14,.,.,TRBJ2-2,CASSQGGWASAYTGELFF,TGTGCCAGCAGCCAAGGGGGATGGGCTAGCGCGTACACCGGGGAGCTGTTTTTT
TRBV5-5,TRBD1,.,TRBJ2-7,CASSLGPGQTYEQYF,TGTGCCAGCAGCTTGGGTCCGGGACAGACCTACGAGCAGTACTTC
TRBV7-9,.,many,TRBJ1-1,CASSHRTETEAFF,TGTGCCAGCAGCCACCGGACAGAAACTGAAGCTTTCTTT
TRBV3-1/TRBV3-2,TRBD2,.,TRBJ2-7,CASSQDPRLAGEQYF,TGTGCCAGCAGCCAAGACCCCCGACTAGCAGGTGAGCAGTACTTC
TRBV6-5,.,.,TRBJ1-5,CASSLVGGGQPQHF,TGTGCCAGCAGTCTTGTAGGGGGTGGTCAGCCCCAGCATTTT
TRBV2,.,.,TRBJ2-7,CANRQDSYEQYF,TGTGCCAACAGACAGGACTCCTACGAGCAGTACTTC
TRBV9,TRBD2,.,TRBJ2-5,CASSPRGGAEETQYF,TGTGCCAGCAGCCCCCGCGGGGGGGCAGAGGAGACCCAGTACTTC
TRBV4-3,.,.,TRBJ1-3,CASSQDRAAGNTIYF,TGCGCCAGCAGCCAAGATCGTGCGGCTGGAAACACCATATATTTT
TRBV6-5,TRBD1,.,TRBJ2-1,CASGTGAGYNEQFF,TGTGCCAGCGGGACAGGGGCGGGCTACAATGAGCAGTTCTTC
TRBV19,.,.,TRBJ2-7,CASRSSSGLYEQYF,TGTGCCAGTAGGTCTTCCTCAGGGTTATACGAGCAGTACTTC
TRBV4-1,.,.,TRBJ2-5,CASSQGQAQETQYF,TGCGCCAGCAGCCAAGGACAGGCACAAGAGACCCAGTACTTC
TRBV7-2,.,.,TRBJ2-7,CASSLSPGYEQYF,TGTGCCAGCAGCTTATCCCCCGGGTACGAGCAGTACTTC
TRBV4-2,.,many,TRBJ2-1,CASSQDQGGAGEQFF,TGTGCCAGCAGCCAAGATCAAGGCGGAGCAGGTGAGCAGTTCTTC
TRBV24-1,.,.,TRBJ2-1,CATSGVGLNYNEQFF,TGTGCCACCAGTGGAGTGGGTCTAAACTACAATGAGCAGTTCTTC
TRBV9,.,.,TRBJ1-2,CASSVAINYGYTF,TGTGCCAGCAGCGTAGCCATTAACTATGGCTACACCTTC
TRBV30,.,once,TRBJ1-1,CASQDGNTEAFF,TGTGCCAGCCAGGACGGGAACACTGAAGCTTTCTTT
TRBV18,TRBD2,.,TRBJ2-1,CASSPPTSAYNEQFF,TGTGCCAGCTCACCACCGACTAGCGCTTACAATGAGCAGTTCTTC
TRBV6-5,TRBD2,.,TRBJ2-3,CASRRGLGSTDTQYF,TGTGCCAGCAGAAGAGGACTAGGAAGCACAGATACGCAGTATTTT
TRBV19,.,.,TRBJ1-2,CASRSASVYGYTF,TGTGCCAGTCGGAGCGCTTCAGTCTATGGCTACACCTTC
TRBV3-1/TRBV3-2,.,.,TRBJ1-6,CASSQDLGNSPLHF,TGTGCCAGCAGCCAAGATCTAGGGAATTCACCCCTCCACTTT
TRBV5-1,.,.,TRBJ1-6,CASSLDRLGNSPLHF,TGCGCCAGCAGCTTGGATAGGCTGGGAAATTCACCCCTCCACTTT
TRBV7-9,.,.,TRBJ1-4,CASSLVLSNEKLFF,TGTGCCAGCAGCTTGGTGCTGTCTAATGAAAAACTGTTTTTT
TRBV6-5,.,.,TRBJ2-1,CASSFVDSGTEQFF,TGTGCCAGCAGTTTTGTGGATAGTGGAACAGAGCAGTTCTTC
TRBV27,.,.,TRBJ2-1,CASTEGNEQFF,TGTGCCAGCACCGAGGGGAATGAGCAGTTCTTC
TRBV6-6,TRBD1,.,TRBJ1-1,CASSSQGMNTEAFF,TGTGCCAGCAGCTCACAGGGGATGAACACTGAAGCTTTCTTT
TRBV10-2,TRBD1,once,TRBJ1-4,CASRTVTGKKLFF,TGCGCCAGCAGAACCGTGACAGGGAAAAAACTGTTTTTT
TRBV12-3/TRBV12-4,.,.,TRBJ2-7,CASSREYYEQYF,TGTGCCAGCAGTCGAGAGTACTACGAGCAGTACTTC
TRBV24-1,TRBD2,.,TRBJ2-2,CATSAGLAGGTGELFF,TGTGCCACCAGTGCAGGACTAGCGGGGGGCACCGGGGAGCTGTTTTTT
TRBV6-5,.,.,TRBJ1-2,CASSYSKLGFYGYTF,TGTGCCAGCAGTTACTCGAAGCTAGGGTTCTATGGCTACACCTTC
TRBV27,.,.,TRBJ1-1,CASSLGMNTEAFF,TGTGCCAGCAGTTTAGGGATGAACACTGAAGCTTTCTTT
TRBV6-5,.,.,TRBJ2-4,CASGQNKNIQYF,TGTGCCAGTGGACAGAACAAAAACATTCAGTACTTC
TRBV2,.,.,TRBJ2-5,CASSERLSRGGGEGKETQYF,TGTGCCAGCAGTGAACGGCTCTCTCGAGGGGGGGGCGAAGGTAAAGAGACCCAGTACTTC
TRBV4-1,.,.,TRBJ1-3,CASSQVGAGTSSGNTIYF,TGCGCCAGCAGCCAAGTAGGTGCCGGCACATCTTCTGGAAACACCATATATTTT
TRBV28,.,.,TRBJ2-7,CASSLSNYEQYF,TGTGCCAGCAGTTTAAGTAACTACGAGCAGTACTTC
TRBV6-5,.,.,TRBJ2-7,CASLGRNPYEQYF,TGTGCCAGCTTGGGACGGAACCCCTACGAGCAGTACTTC
TRBV29-1,.,.,TRBJ1-1,CSGLAGTEAFF,TGCAGCGGTCTAGCCGGGACAGAAGCTTTCTTT
TRBV6-5,.,.,TRBJ2-1,CASSNPGGHEQFF,TGTGCCAGCAGTAATCCAGGGGGGCATGAGCAGTTCTTC
TRBV6-5,TRBD1,.,TRBJ1-1,CASSYEGGRASFF,TGTGCCAGCAGTTATGAAGGGGGCCGGGCATCTTTCTTT
TRBV10-1,.,few,TRBJ1-1,CASSELGPYTEAFF,TGCGCCAGCAGTGAATTAGGACCTTACACTGAAGCTTTCTTT
TRBV7-7,.,once,TRBJ2-5,CASSLGRGQGLLETQYF,TGTGCCAGCAGCTTAGGACGGGGCCAGGGTCTATTAGAGACCCAGTACTTC
TRBV2,TRBD2,.,TRBJ2-1,CASSERTSGNGVNEQFF,TGTGCCAGCAGTGAACGGACTAGCGGAAATGGGGTCAATGAGCAGTTCTTC
TRBV2,TRBD1,few,TRBJ1-1,CASSRDSLNTEAFF,TGTGCCAGCAGTAGGGACAGCCTGAACACTGAAGCTTTCTTT
TRBV7-2,TRBD1,.,TRBJ2-2,CASSLVAGGYTGELFF,TGTGCCAGCAGCTTAGTCGCAGGGGGATACACCGGGGAGCTGTTTTTT
TRBV9,TRBD2,.,TRBJ2-3,CASSAASGGATQYF,TGTGCCAGCAGCGCGGCTAGCGGGGGGGCTACGCAGTATTTT
TRBV9,.,.,TRBJ1-5,CASSVYGSNQPQHF,TGTGCCAGCAGCGTTTACGGTAGCAATCAGCCCCAGCATTTT
TRBV5-1,TRBD1,.,TRBJ2-7,CASSPQGAEAYEQYF,TGCGCCAGCAGCCCGCAGGGGGCAGAGGCTTACGAGCAGTACTTC
TRBV9,TRBD2,.,TRBJ2-1,CASSLAGGGEQFF,TGTGCCAGCAGTCTAGCGGGGGGTGGAGAGCAGTTCTTC
TRBV4-1,TRBD1,.,TRBJ1-2,CASSPLTGQPYGYTF,TGCGCCAGCAGCCCCTTAACGGGACAGCCCTATGGCTACACCTTC
TRBV19,.,.,TRBJ1-2,CASSILYTTYGYTF,TGTGCCAGTAGTATACTGTATACAACCTATGGCTACACCTTC
TRBV12-5,.,once,TRBJ2-5,CASGLGETQYF,TGTGCTAGTGGTTTGGGTGAGACCCAGTACTTC
TRBV15,.,.,TRBJ1-2,CATSRDRWVDYGYTF,TGTGCCACCAGCAGAGATCGGTGGGTGGACTATGGCTACACCTTC